The clone carrying this T cell receptor beta chain was counted a single time. Its antigen is still unknown. This CDR3 is built from 14 residues. The V gene's germline CDR1 is SGHRS and CDR2 YFSETQ. V lost 4 bases to trimming and J lost 2 bases, with 11 bases between them. This sample was taken from a study of cytomegalovirus exposure and HLA in healthy donors. Whole-study findings and limits: A likely sequencing artifact accounted for one observed cluster of highly shared sequence variants. V- and J-gene trimming of TCR beta was linked (in a later analysis) to a missense DCLRE1C variant.

Vbeta (60) and Jbeta (13) primers were used in the PCR. Libraries were prepared by immunoSEQ multiplex PCR; TCRdb keeps only in-frame clonotypes and omits some of them. The sample yields approximately 190,000 clones, roughly 80% seen once. The chain is built from TRBV5-1 and TRBJ2-3; TRBD1 might be the D (5 bases). The sample consisted of PBMCs. The TCR originated in a man aged 50 to 60 in good health and CMV-seronegative. The CDR3 is CASSKQVPTDTQYF. The CDR3 region has the DNA TGCGCCAGCAGCAAACAGGTTCCCACAGATACGCAGTATTTT.